Below, one T cell receptor beta chain is given with its context. Its antigen is undetermined. Per the germline V gene, CDR1 is SGHTS and CDR2 is YDEGEE. Deletions cut 4 bases from V and 2 bases from J, with 18 bases between. The length of the CDR3 is 16 residues. PCR amplification relied on 60 Vbeta primers (plus 13 Jbeta primers). Clones were read by immunoSEQ multiplex PCR, and TCRdb kept only the in-frame ones, dropping some. The sample consists of over 95,000 clones, about three quarters of them appearing once. The sample is drawn from a study of cytomegalovirus exposure and HLA in healthy donors. Overall study results and limits: Later findings reportedly placed an Asian-associated ancestry cluster below the approximately 700-donor mean for N-insertions. Other equally common chains were less clonally expanded than HLA-associated TCR beta chains, a later analysis showed. Most observed TCR sequences were rare, whereas some public TCRs were detected in many donors. The study flagged some 170 TCR beta chains as cytomegalovirus-associated.

This TCR was sampled from a female donor in good health and CMV-seronegative. The specimen was PBMCs. The rearrangement joins TRBV5-8 to TRBJ2-5; D is undetermined. In nucleotides, the CDR3 is TGTGCCAGCAGCGTACTTAACTGGGCCTTACAAGAGACCCAGTACTTC. The encoded protein is CASSVLNWALQETQYF. The full variable domain, rest sourced from reference TRBV5-8 and TRBJ2-5, is EAGVTQSPTHLIKTRGQQATLRCSPISGHTSVYWYQQALGLGLQFLLWYDEGEERNRGNFPPRFSGRQFPNYSSELNVNALELEDSALYLCASSVLNWALQETQYFGPGTRLLVL.